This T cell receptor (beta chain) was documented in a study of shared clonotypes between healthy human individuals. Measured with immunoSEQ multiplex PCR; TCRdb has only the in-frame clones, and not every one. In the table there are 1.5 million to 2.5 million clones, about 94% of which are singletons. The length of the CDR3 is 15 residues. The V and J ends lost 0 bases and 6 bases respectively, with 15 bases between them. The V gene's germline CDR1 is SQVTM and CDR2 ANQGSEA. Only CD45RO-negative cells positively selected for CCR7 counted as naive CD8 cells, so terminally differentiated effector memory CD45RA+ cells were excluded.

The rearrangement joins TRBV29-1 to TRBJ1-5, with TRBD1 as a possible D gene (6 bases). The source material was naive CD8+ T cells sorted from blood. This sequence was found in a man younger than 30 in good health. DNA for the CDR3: TGCAGCGTTGAAGAGGGTATAGGGGGAACTCAGCCCCAGCATTTT. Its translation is CSVEEGIGGTQPQHF.